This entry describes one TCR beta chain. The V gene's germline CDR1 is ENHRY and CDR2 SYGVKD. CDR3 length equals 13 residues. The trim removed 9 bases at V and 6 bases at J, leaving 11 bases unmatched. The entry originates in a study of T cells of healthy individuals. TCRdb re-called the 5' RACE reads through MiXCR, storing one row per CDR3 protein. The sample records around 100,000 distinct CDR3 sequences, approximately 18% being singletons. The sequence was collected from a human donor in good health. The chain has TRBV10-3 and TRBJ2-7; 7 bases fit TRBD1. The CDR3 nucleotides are TGTGCCATGGGTCTGGGACAGTCATCCGAGCAGTACTTC. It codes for CAMGLGQSSEQYF.